This entry describes one T cell receptor (beta chain). Stated time point: newly diagnosed GD, antithyroid drugs for less than 3 months. RNA extracted from PBMCs served as the sequencing template. It was by American Thyroid Association guidelines that Graves' disease was diagnosed. The V gene lost 7 bases and the J gene lost 0 bases, with 15 bases spanning the gap. Looked up from germline, CDR1 is LNHDA and CDR2 is SQIVND (reference sequence). The CDR3 is made up of 15 amino acids. The TCR beta library used iRepertoire HTBI primers with Arm-PCR amplification of CDR3. In the original processing: Analysis of the samples identified roughly 62 TRBV and roughly 13 TRBJ segments. TCRdb called the multiplex PCR reads again in MiXCR, with one record for every CDR3 protein. These V and J calls originate from TCRdb's pipeline instead of the authors' own analysis. The repertoire has about 330,000 distinct CDR3 sequences, about 16% of them found once; the top ten carry 20% to 25%.

The entry originates in a study of regulatory T cells in long-lasting Graves disease. These data also featured in a second study, about T cells in Graves' hyperthyroidism and ophthalmopathy. That paper notes: Blood held most thyroid clonotypes expanded above 0.001 frequency.

The rearrangement joins TRBV19 to TRBJ1-2; no definite D call. This clonotype was obtained from a woman under 30 with Graves disease. This material consisted of peripheral blood mononuclear cells (PBMCs), taken at new diagnosis, from a patient treated with antithyroid drugs. CDR3 sequence: CASKKGGYTNYGYTF. The CDR3, as DNA: TGTGCCAGTAAAAAAGGCGGCTACACTAACTATGGCTACACCTTC.